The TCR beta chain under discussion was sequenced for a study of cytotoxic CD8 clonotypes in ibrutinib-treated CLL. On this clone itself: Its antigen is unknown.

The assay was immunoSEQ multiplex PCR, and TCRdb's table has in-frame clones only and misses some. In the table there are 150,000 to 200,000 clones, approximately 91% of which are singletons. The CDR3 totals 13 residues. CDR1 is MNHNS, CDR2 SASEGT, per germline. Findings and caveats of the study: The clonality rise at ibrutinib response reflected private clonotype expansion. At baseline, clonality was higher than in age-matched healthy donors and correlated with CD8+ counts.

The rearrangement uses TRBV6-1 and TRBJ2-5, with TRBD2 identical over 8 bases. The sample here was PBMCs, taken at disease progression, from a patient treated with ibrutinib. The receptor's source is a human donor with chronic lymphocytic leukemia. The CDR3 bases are TGTGGTTATACGGTTAGCGGGACTGAGACCCAGTACTTC. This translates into CGYTVSGTETQYF.